Included here is one TCR beta chain sequence, with context. The entry originates in a study of blood T cell repertoires in COVID-19. The germline gives CDR1 MDHEN, CDR2 SYDVKM. The CDR3 has 17 amino acids. Trimming removed 7 bases from V and 0 bases from J, with 18 bases in between. Profiled with immunoSEQ multiplex PCR; TCRdb holds only in-frame clones, not every one. The sample consists of some 300,000 clones, 88% of them appearing once. This chain connects TRBV28 to TRBJ2-2, with D tentatively TRBD1 (6 bases). Sequences were obtained from PBMCs or T cells enriched from blood (not recorded which). This receptor was taken from a woman in her twenties or thirties who had recovered from COVID-19. Here the CDR3 DNA reads TGTGCCAGCACCTACCCCTCGACAGGACCGAACACCGGGGAGCTGTTTTTT. Translating gives CASTYPSTGPNTGELFF.